The 21 T cell receptor beta chains below all came from one sample that was sequenced in a study of blood T cell repertoires in COVID-19. Measured with immunoSEQ multiplex PCR; TCRdb has only the in-frame clones, and not every one. This table holds some 270,000 clones, around 90% found once. The sequenced sample was PBMCs or T cells enriched from blood (not recorded which). These receptors were obtained from a woman aged 40 to 55 who had recovered from COVID-19.

The V gene is TRBV18, the J gene TRBJ1-5; no firm D call. This CDR3 spans 14 amino acids. From germline, CDR1 is KGHSH and CDR2 LQKENI. V was clipped by 3 bases and J by 1 base, with 7 bases between them. CDR3 residues: CASSPAGSNQPQHF. The DNA of the CDR3 is TGTGCCAGCTCACCCGCAGGCAGCAATCAGCCCCAGCATTTT.

The J gene is TRBJ1-1, the V gene TRBV5-1; no definite D call. V was shortened by 0 bases and J by 5 bases, with 11 bases between the two germline ends. CDR1 and CDR2 from the germline V gene are SGHRS and YFSETQ. The CDR3 runs 14 residues. CDR3 DNA: TGCGCCAGCAGCTTGGGGGCGCGGGGAACTGAAGCTTTCTTT. Its protein is CASSLGARGTEAFF.

The CDR3 region is CASRDSGSYNEQFF. CDR3 sequence (DNA): TGTGCCAGCAGAGATAGCGGTTCCTACAATGAGCAGTTCTTC. V gene TRBV6-5 combines with J gene TRBJ2-1; maybe TRBD2 (6 bases). CDR1 and CDR2 from the germline V gene are MNHEY and SVGAGI. Deletions cut 6 bases from V and 1 base from J, with 10 bases between. The CDR3 spans 14 residues.

The sample holds one count of this clone. This chain uses TRBV7-3 with TRBJ1-1; tentatively, D is TRBD1 (5 bases). Germline values: CDR1 SGHTA, CDR2 FQGTGA. V lost 3 bases and J lost 2, with 7 bases in between. The CDR3 is made up of 13 amino acids. The CDR3 region is CASSFQGNTEAFF. The DNA of the CDR3 is TGTGCCAGCAGCTTTCAGGGCAACACTGAAGCTTTCTTT.

The rearrangement uses TRBV19 and TRBJ1-6; possible D gene TRBD1, 5 bases. The CDR3 is 15 amino acids. The ends were cut back, 7 bases at V and 4 bases at J, with 14 bases in the middle. Germline CDR1 and CDR2: LNHDA and SQIVND (reference sequence). The CDR3 DNA sequence: TGTGCCAGTAACGGGGTCGGGGGATATAATTCACCCCTCCACTTT. Protein: CASNGVGGYNSPLHF.

CDR3 nucleotide sequence: TGTGCCAGCAGACCCTTTAGCGGTACAGGGGGCTTTGGCTACACCTTC. Residues: CASRPFSGTGGFGYTF. The genes are TRBV28 and TRBJ1-2, with 9 positions matching TRBD1. This CDR3 spans 16 amino acids. Germline V CDR1 and CDR2: MDHEN, SYDVKM. Losses at the gene ends were 6 bases for V and 7 bases for J; bases not matched to a gene: 15.

The V call is TRBV6-5, the J call TRBJ2-1; D perhaps matches TRBD2 (5 bases). Trimming took off 6 bases at V and 8 bases at J, with 17 bases between the two ends. CDR3 length: 14 residues. Germline values: CDR1 MNHEY, CDR2 SVGAGI. The CDR3 here is CASSPLLRDYEQFF. The CDR3 nucleotides read TGTGCCAGCAGCCCGCTCCTGAGGGATTATGAGCAGTTCTTC.

The chain employs TRBV12-3 or TRBV12-4 and TRBJ1-6; weak D call: TRBD1 (5 bases). This CDR3 is built from 13 residues. Trimming took off 3 bases at V and 10 bases at J, with 10 bases between the two ends. CDR3 in amino acids: CASSFGGESPLHF. Written as DNA, the CDR3 is TGTGCCAGCAGTTTCGGGGGTGAGTCACCCCTCCACTTT.

The chain couples TRBV5-1 to TRBJ1-4; 8 bases map to TRBD1. CDR3 length: 15 amino acids. The V gene's germline CDR1 is SGHRS and CDR2 YFSETQ. V was pared by 4 bases and J by 5 bases, with 7 bases of the junction left unmatched. CDR3 DNA sequence: TGCGCCAGCAGCCCCGGGACAGGTCGCAATGAAAAACTGTTTTTT. As protein: CASSPGTGRNEKLFF.

The rearrangement joins TRBV27 to TRBJ2-3, with D possibly being TRBD2 (6 bases). Germline CDR1 MNHEY, CDR2 SMNVEV (reference sequence). V lost 5 bases and J 0 bases, leaving 15 bases between the germline ends. This CDR3 is built from 16 residues. The CDR3 is CASSRLAGLSTDTQYF. In DNA, the CDR3 is TGTGCCAGCAGTCGTCTTGCGGGGTTAAGCACAGATACGCAGTATTTT.

This rearrangement joins TRBV21-1 to TRBJ1-1; the table's D call, TRBD1, was not checked against the DNA. TRBV21-1 is a documented pseudogene. This CDR3 is 16 amino acids long. CDR3 sequence reads: CASSWLNRGQNTEAFF. The CDR3 DNA sequence: TGTGCCAGCAGCTGGTTGAACAGGGGACAGAACACTGAAGCTTTCTTT.

V gene TRBV6-5 combines with J gene TRBJ2-2; tentatively, D is TRBD1 (6 bases). The CDR3 covers 15 residues. Germline CDR1 and CDR2: MNHEY and SVGAGI. Trimming took off 5 bases at V and 3 bases at J, with 13 bases between the two ends. The DNA of the CDR3 is TGTGCCAGCAGTCGCGCCAGGGGAGACACCGGGGAGCTGTTTTTT. Amino acid sequence: CASSRARGDTGELFF.

The CDR3: CASSGLDGGTGNTIYF. The CDR3 DNA reads as TGTGCCAGCAGCGGCCTCGACGGGGGGACTGGAAACACCATATATTTT. J is TRBJ1-3 and V is TRBV9; maybe TRBD1 (5 bases). The germline gives CDR1 SGDLS, CDR2 YYNGEE. V was clipped by 3 bases and J by 2 bases, with 15 bases between them. The CDR3 is 16 amino acids.

This chain joins TRBV27 and TRBJ1-5; a weak D match, TRBD1 (6 bases). V shed 5 bases and J shed 3 bases, with 14 bases lying between them. The CDR3 loop spans 15 amino acids. Germline V gene sequence: CDR1 MNHEY, CDR2 SMNVEV (reference sequence). CDR3: CASSPDRLYNQPQHF. CDR3 DNA: TGTGCCAGCAGTCCGGACAGACTTTACAATCAGCCCCAGCATTTT.

As for this clone: Other DNA sequences in this sample translate to the same CDR3. CDR3 sequence (DNA): TGTGCCAGCAGCCAGGACAGGGGCACTGAAGCTTTCTTT. This codes for CASSQDRGTEAFF. The genes are TRBV3-1 (or the pseudogene TRBV3-2) and TRBJ1-1; 9 nucleotides line up with TRBD1. There are 13 residues in the CDR3. CDR1 LGHDT and CDR2 YNNKEL come from the germline V gene (reference sequence). V shed 3 bases, J shed 4 bases, and the junction held 0 bases outside the gene matches.

The chain uses TRBV4-3 and TRBJ1-2; no clear D. Germline V gene data show CDR1 as LGHNA and CDR2 as YSLEER. The CDR3 is made up of 17 amino acids. The V and J ends lost 0 bases and 2 bases respectively, with 16 bases between them. The CDR3 DNA is TGCGCCAGCAGCCAAGACAGTACGAACAATAAGAACTATGGCTACACCTTC. It codes for CASSQDSTNNKNYGYTF.

This clone was seen once. The chain uses TRBV2 and TRBJ1-2; the D is unclear. Germline lookup yields CDR1 SNHLY and CDR2 FYNNEI. V was shortened by 2 bases and J by 5 bases, with 6 bases between the two germline ends. This CDR3 is built from 12 residues. The CDR3 region has the DNA TGTGCCAGCAGTGAACTGGCTTATGGCTACACCTTC. Its protein is CASSELAYGYTF.

The chain carries TRBV29-1 and TRBJ2-5; 7 nucleotides match TRBD1. This CDR3 has 15 amino acids. The germline V gene has CDR1 SQVTM and CDR2 ANQGSEA. Trimming removed 4 bases from V and 5 bases from J; junction bases left unmatched: 13. Here the CDR3 reads CSVAGRQGLGETQYF. CDR3 DNA: TGCAGCGTTGCCGGTCGACAGGGTCTGGGGGAGACCCAGTACTTC.

The CDR3 sequence is CASSVGTSGGLTDTQYF. DNA of the CDR3: TGTGCCAGCAGCGTAGGGACTAGCGGGGGCCTCACAGATACGCAGTATTTT. The rearrangement uses TRBV9 and TRBJ2-3, with 13 nucleotides matching TRBD2. CDR1 and CDR2 (germline): SGDLS, YYNGEE. The ends lost 0 bases at V and 2 bases at J; junction bases unmatched: 3. The CDR3 loop spans 17 amino acids.

The rearrangement uses TRBV7-2 and TRBJ2-2, with 9 nucleotides matching TRBD2. V lost 1 base, J lost 7 bases, and 10 bases stayed unmatched. The CDR3 is 17 amino acids. Germline V lookup: CDR1 SGHTA, CDR2 FQGNSA. DNA of the CDR3: TGTGCCAGCAGCTTAGTGGTGGCTAGCGGGATTGGCGGGGAGCTGTTTTTT. Translated, it gives CASSLVVASGIGGELFF.

The rearrangement links TRBV5-1 to TRBJ2-5, with 11 positions matching TRBD2. The junction had 8 bases not matched to a gene; V was cut back by 2 bases and J by 5 bases. The germline V gene has CDR1 SGHRS and CDR2 YFSETQ. This CDR3 spans 16 amino acids. The CDR3 reads CASSFIPSGRSETQYF. Here the CDR3 DNA reads TGCGCCAGCAGCTTTATCCCTAGCGGGAGGTCGGAGACCCAGTACTTC.